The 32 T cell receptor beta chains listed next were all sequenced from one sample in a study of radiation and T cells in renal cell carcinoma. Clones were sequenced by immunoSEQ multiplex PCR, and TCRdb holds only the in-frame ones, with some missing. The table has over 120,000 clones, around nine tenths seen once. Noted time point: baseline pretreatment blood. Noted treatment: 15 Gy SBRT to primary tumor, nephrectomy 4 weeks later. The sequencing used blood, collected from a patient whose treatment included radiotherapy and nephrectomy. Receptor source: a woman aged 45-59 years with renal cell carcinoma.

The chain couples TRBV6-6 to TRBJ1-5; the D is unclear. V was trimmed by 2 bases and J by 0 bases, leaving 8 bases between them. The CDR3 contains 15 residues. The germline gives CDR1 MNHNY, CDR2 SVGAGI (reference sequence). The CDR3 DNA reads TGTGCCAGCAGTTACGAACGGCTTAGCAATCAGCCCCAGCATTTT. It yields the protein CASSYERLSNQPQHF.

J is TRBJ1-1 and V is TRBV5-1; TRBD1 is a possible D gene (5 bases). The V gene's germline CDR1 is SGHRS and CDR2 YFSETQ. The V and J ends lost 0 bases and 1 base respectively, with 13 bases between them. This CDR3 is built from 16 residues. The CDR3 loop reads CASSLVGGDSNTEAFF. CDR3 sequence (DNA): TGCGCCAGCAGCTTGGTTGGCGGGGACTCGAACACTGAAGCTTTCTTT.

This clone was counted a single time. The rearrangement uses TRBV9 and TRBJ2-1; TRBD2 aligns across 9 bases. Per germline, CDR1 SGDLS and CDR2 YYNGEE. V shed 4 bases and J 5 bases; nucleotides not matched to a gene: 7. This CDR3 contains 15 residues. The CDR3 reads CASSTRGGADNEQFF. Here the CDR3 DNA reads TGTGCCAGCAGCACCCGCGGGGGGGCGGACAATGAGCAGTTCTTC.

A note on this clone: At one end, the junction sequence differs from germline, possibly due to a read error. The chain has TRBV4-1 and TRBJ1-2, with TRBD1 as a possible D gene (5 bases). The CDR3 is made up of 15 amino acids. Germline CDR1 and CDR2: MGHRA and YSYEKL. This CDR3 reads CASSQDQDQRGPTIF. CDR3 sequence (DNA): TGCGCCAGCAGCCAAGATCAAGACCAAAGGGGACCCACCATCTTC.

The CDR3 DNA follows: TGTGCCAGCGCTGTTGGGGGCTCTGGAAACACCATATATTTT. Its translation: CASAVGGSGNTIYF. The V and J genes are TRBV9 and TRBJ1-3, with a tentative D call TRBD1 (5 bases). Trimming pared 7 bases from V and 0 bases from J, leaving 11 bases between. Germline lookup yields CDR1 SGDLS and CDR2 YYNGEE. The CDR3 covers 14 residues.

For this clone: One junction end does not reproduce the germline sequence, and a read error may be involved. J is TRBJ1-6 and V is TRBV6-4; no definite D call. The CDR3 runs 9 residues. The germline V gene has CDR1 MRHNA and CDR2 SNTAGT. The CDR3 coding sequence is TGTGCCAGCAGTGAGGTGGAAAGCTTT. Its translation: CASSEVESF.

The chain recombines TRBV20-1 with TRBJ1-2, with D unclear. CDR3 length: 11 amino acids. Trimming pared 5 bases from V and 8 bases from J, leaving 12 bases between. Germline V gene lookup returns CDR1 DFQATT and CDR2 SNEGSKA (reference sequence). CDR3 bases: TGCAGTGCTCACTTCGACTGGGGCTACACCTTC. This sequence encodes CSAHFDWGYTF.

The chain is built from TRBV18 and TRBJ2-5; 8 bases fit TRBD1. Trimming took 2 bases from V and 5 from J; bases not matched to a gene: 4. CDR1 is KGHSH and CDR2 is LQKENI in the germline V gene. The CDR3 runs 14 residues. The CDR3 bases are TGTGCCAGCTCACCATTATCAGGGGGCGAGACCCAGTACTTC. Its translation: CASSPLSGGETQYF.

The CDR3 bases are TGTGCCAGCAGTGAATATGTAGCACAGGGGCAAGAGACCCAGTACTTC. Its translation is CASSEYVAQGQETQYF. V usage is TRBV25-1 and J usage is TRBJ2-5, with 7 bases that match TRBD1. Trimming at V came to 0 bases and at J to 2 bases, leaving 6 bases not matched to a gene. The CDR3 loop spans 16 amino acids. Germline V gene sequence: CDR1 MGHDK, CDR2 SYGVNS.

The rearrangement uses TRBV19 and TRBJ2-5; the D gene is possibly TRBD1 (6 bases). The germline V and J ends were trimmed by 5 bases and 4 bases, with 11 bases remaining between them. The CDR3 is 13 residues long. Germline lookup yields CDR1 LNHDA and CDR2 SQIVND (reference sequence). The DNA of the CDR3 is TGTGCCAGTAGTCCGGGACACCCAGAGACCCAGTACTTC. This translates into CASSPGHPETQYF. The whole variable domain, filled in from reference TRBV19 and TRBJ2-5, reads DGGITQSPKYLFRKEGQNVTLSCEQNLNHDAMYWYRQDPGQGLRLIYYSQIVNDFQKGDIAEGYSVSREKKESFPLTVTSAQKNPTAFYLCASSPGHPETQYFGPGTRLLVL.

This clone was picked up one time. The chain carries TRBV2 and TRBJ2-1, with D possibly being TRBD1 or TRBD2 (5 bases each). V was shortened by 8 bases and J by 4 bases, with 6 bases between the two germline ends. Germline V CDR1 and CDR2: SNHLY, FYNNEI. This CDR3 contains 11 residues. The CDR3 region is CASEGYNEQFF. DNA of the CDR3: TGTGCCAGCGAGGGGTACAATGAGCAGTTCTTC. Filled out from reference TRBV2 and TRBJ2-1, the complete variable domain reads EPEVTQTPSHQVTQMGQEVILRCVPISNHLYFYWYRQILGQKVEFLVSFYNNEISEKSEIFDDQFSVERPDGSNFTLKIRSTKLEDSAMYFCASEGYNEQFFGPGTRLTVL.

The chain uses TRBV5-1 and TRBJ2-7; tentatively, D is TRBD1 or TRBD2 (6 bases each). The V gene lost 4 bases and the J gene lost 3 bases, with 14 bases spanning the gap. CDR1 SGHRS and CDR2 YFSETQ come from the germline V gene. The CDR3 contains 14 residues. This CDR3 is CASSRGDTIYEQYF. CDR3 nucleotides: TGCGCCAGCAGCCGCGGGGACACCATCTACGAGCAGTACTTC.

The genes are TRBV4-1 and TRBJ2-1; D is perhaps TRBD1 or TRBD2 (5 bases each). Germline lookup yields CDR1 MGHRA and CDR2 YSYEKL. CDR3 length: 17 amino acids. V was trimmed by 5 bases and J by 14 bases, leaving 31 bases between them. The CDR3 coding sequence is TGCGCCAGCAGCTTTAGGACGACAGCCCTGTGGGGGATAAAGGAGTTCTTC. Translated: CASSFRTTALWGIKEFF.

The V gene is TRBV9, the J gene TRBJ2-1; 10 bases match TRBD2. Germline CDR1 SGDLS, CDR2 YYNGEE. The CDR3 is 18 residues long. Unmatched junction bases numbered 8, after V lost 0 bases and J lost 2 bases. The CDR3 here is CASSVVPHTSGAYNEQFF. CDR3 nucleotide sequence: TGTGCCAGCAGCGTAGTCCCCCATACTAGCGGGGCCTACAATGAGCAGTTCTTC.

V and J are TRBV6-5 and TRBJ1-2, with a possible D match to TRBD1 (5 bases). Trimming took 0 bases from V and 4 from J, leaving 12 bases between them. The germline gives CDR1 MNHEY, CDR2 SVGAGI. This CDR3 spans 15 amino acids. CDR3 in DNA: TGTGCCAGCAGTTACTCCGGGGCGGTGGGCTATGGCTACACCTTC. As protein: CASSYSGAVGYGYTF.

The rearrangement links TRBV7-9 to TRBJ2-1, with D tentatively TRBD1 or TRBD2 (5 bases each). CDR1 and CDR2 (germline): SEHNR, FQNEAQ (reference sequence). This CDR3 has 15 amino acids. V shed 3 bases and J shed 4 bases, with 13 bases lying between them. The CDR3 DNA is TGTGCCAGCAGCTTGTACGGGGCAGAATACAATGAGCAGTTCTTC. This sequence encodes CASSLYGAEYNEQFF.

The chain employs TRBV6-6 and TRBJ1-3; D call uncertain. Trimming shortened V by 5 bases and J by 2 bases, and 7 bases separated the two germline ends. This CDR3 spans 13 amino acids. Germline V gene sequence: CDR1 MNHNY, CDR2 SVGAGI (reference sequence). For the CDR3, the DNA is TGTGCCAGCAGTCCCCCCCCTGGAAACACCATATATTTT. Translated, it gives CASSPPPGNTIYF.

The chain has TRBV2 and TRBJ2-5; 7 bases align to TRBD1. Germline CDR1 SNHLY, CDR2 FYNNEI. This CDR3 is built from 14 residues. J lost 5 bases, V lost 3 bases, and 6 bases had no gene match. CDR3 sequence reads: CASSEPTGLETQYF. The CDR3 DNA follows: TGTGCCAGCAGTGAGCCGACAGGGCTTGAGACCCAGTACTTC.

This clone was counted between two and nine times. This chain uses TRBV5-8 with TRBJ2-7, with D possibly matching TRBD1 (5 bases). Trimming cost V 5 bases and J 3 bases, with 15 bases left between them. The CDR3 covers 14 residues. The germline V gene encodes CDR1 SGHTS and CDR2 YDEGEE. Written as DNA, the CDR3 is TGTGCCAGCAGGCCGCAGGGAAACTTCTACGAGCAGTACTTC. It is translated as CASRPQGNFYEQYF.

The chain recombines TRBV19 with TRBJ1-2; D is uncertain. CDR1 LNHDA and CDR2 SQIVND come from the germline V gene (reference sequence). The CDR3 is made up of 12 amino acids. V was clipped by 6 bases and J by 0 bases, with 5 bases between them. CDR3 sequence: CASSGPNYGYTF. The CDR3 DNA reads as TGTGCCAGTAGCGGGCCTAACTATGGCTACACCTTC.

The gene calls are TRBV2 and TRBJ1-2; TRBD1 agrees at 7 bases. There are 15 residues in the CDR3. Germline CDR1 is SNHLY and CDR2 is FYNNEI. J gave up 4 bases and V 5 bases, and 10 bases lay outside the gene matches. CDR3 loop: CASSSRQGSPYGYTF. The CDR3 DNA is TGTGCCAGCAGTTCCCGACAGGGATCCCCCTATGGCTACACCTTC.

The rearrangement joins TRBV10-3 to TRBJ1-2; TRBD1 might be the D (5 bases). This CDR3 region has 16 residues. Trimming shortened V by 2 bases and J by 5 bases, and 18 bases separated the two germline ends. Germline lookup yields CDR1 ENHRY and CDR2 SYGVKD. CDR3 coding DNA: TGTGCCATCAGTGAGGAAGGTTGGGGGACGGAGTATGGCTACACCTTC. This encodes CAISEEGWGTEYGYTF.

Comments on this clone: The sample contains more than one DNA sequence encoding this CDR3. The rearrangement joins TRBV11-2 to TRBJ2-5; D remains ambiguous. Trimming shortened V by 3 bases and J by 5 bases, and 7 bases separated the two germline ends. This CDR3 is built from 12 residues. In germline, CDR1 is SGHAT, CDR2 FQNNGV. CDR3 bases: TGTGCCAGCAGCTTTGCCCGCGAGACCCAGTACTTC. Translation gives CASSFARETQYF.

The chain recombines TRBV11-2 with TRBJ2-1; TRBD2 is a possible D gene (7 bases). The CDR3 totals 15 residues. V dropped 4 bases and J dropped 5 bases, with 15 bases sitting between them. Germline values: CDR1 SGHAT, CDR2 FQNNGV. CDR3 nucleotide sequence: TGTGCCAGCAGCTGGGGGGGCAACCTACACAATGAGCAGTTCTTC. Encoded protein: CASSWGGNLHNEQFF.

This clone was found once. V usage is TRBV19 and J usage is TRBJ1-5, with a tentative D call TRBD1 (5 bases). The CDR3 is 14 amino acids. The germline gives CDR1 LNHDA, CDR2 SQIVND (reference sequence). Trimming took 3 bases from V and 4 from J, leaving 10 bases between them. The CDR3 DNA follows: TGTGCCAGTAGTATGAGTGGGGGTAATCAGCCCCAGCATTTT. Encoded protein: CASSMSGGNQPQHF.

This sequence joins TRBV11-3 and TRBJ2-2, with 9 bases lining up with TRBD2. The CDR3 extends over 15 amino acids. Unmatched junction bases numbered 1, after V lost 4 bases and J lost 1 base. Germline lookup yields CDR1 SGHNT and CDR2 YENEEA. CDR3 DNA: TGTGCCAGCAGCTCAGCGGGGGGGAACACCGGGGAGCTGTTTTTT. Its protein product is CASSSAGGNTGELFF.

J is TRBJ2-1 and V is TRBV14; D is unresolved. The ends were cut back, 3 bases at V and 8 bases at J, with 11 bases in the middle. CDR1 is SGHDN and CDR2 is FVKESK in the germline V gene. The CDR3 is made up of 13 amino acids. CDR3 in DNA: TGTGCCAGCAGCCACTCCCCGAGCCATGAGCAGTTCTTC. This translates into CASSHSPSHEQFF.

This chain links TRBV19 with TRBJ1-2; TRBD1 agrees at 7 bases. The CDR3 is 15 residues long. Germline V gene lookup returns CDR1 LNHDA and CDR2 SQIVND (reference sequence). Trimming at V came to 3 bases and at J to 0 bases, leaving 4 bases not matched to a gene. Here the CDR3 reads CASSILGTANYGYTF. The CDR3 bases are TGTGCCAGTAGTATCCTAGGGACAGCTAACTATGGCTACACCTTC.

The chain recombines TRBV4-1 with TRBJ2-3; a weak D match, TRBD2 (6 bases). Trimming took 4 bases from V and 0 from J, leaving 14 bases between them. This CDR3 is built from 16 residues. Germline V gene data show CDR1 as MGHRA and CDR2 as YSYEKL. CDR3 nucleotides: TGCGCCAGCAGCCTCACCCTAGCGTATAGCACAGATACGCAGTATTTT. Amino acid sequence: CASSLTLAYSTDTQYF.

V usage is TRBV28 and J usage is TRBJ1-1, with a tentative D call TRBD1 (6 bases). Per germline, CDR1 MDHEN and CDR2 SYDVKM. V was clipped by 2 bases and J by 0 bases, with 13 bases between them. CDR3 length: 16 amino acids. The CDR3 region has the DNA TGTGCCAGCAGTTTACCGCCGGGACACCTGAACACTGAAGCTTTCTTT. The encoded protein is CASSLPPGHLNTEAFF.

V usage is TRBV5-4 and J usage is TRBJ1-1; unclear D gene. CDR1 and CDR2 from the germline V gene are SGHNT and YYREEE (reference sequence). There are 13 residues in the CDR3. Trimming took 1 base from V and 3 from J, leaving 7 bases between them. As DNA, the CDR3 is TGTGCCAGCAGCTTGAACGCGGACACTGAAGCTTTCTTT. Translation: CASSLNADTEAFF.

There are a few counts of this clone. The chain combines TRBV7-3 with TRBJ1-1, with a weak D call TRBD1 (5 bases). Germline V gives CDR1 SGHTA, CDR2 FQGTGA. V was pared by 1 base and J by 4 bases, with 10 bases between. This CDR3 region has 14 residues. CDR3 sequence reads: CASSLNPGSTEAFF. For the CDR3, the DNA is TGTGCCAGCAGCTTAAACCCAGGGAGCACTGAAGCTTTCTTT.